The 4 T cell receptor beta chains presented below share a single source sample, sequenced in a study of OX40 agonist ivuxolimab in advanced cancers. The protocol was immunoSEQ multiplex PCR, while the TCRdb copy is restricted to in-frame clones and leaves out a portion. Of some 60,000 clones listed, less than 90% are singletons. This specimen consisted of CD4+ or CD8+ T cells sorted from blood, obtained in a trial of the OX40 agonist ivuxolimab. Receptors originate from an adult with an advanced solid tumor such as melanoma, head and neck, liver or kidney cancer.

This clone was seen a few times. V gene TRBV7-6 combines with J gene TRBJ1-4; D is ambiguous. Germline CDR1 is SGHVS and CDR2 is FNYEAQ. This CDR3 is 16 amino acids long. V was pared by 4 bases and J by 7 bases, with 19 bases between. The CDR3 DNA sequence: TGTGCCAGCAGCTCTCTCCCGGGCCCCGACCGTGAAAAACTGTTTTTT. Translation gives CASSSLPGPDREKLFF. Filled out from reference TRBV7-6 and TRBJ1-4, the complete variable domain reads GAGVSQSPRYKVTKRGQDVALRCDPISGHVSLYWYRQALGQGPEFLTYFNYEAQQDKSGLPNDRFSAERPEGSISTLTIQRTEQRDSAMYRCASSSLPGPDREKLFFGSGTQLSVL.

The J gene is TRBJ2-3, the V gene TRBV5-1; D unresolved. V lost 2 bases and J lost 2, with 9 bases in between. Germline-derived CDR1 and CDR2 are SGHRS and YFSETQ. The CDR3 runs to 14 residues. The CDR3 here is CASSFGRTTDTQYF. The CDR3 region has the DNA TGCGCCAGCAGCTTCGGACGGACCACAGATACGCAGTATTTT.

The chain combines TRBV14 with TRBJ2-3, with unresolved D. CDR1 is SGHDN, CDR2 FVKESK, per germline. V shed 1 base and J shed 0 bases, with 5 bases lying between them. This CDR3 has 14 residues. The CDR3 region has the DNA TGTGCCAGCAGCCAAGTCTGGAGCACAGATACGCAGTATTTT. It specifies CASSQVWSTDTQYF.

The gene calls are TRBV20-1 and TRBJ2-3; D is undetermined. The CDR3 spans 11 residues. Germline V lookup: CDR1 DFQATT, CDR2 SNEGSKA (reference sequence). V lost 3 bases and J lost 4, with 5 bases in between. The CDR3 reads CSASPADTQYF. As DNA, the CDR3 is TGCAGTGCTAGCCCGGCAGATACGCAGTATTTT.